These 2 T cell receptor beta chains share one sample of origin, sequenced in a study of naive and memory T cell subsets. The SP2 primer and nested alpha and beta constant region primers amplified ligated cDNA in four rounds. Each CDR3 protein is one row after TCRdb ran MiXCR on the 5' RACE reads. The data show more than 45,000 distinct CDR3 sequences, with 7.2% seen just once and roughly a tenth held by the top ten. A UMI-containing oligonucleotide was joined by 3' ligation to the TCR cDNA template. The source is a male donor in good health.

This clonotype showed up just a few times. The rearrangement joins TRBV19 to TRBJ1-1; 9 bases align to TRBD1. The V gene end was trimmed by 6 bases and the J gene end by 5 bases; junction bases not matched to a gene: 7. The CDR3 has 14 amino acids. The germline V gene has CDR1 LNHDA and CDR2 SQIVND (reference sequence). The CDR3 spells CASSPTGGATEAFF. Written as DNA, the CDR3 is TGTGCCAGTAGCCCGACAGGGGGGGCGACTGAAGCTTTCTTT.

The gene calls are TRBV19 and TRBJ2-2; perhaps TRBD1 as D (5 bases). This CDR3 has 15 residues. Deletions cut 10 bases from V and 2 bases from J, with 17 bases between. Germline values: CDR1 LNHDA, CDR2 SQIVND (reference sequence). The CDR3 region has the DNA TGTGCCACCAGGGTCGGCTCGATAAACACCGGGGAGCTGTTTTTT. Translating gives CATRVGSINTGELFF.